This T cell receptor (beta chain) was retrieved from a study of control samples from healthy donors and cancer patients. Assay used: immunoSEQ multiplex PCR; TCRdb lists only in-frame clones, some missing. Of about 130,000 clones in the sample, approximately 92% were seen once. Germline V lookup: CDR1 MDHEN, CDR2 SYDVKM. This CDR3 spans 19 amino acids. With V trimmed by 4 bases and J by 1 base, 15 bases remained unmatched. The rearrangement joins TRBV28 to TRBJ1-5, with 8 bases matching TRBD1. Sequencing was performed on PBMCs. The clonotype originates from a man older than 75 with head and neck cancer. CDR3 bases: TGTGCCAGCAGTTCACCTCACTCCCAGGGGGCACGGAGCAATCAGCCCCAGCATTTT. Encoded protein: CASSSPHSQGARSNQPQHF. Variable domain in full (rest from reference TRBV28 and TRBJ1-5): DVKVTQSSRYLVKRTGEKVFLECVQDMDHENMFWYRQDPGLGLRLIYFSYDVKMKEKGDIPEGYSVSREKKERFSLILESASTNQTSMYLCASSSPHSQGARSNQPQHFGDGTRLSIL.